This record covers a single TCR beta chain. The data stem from a study of radiotherapy plus CTLA-4 blockade in lung cancer. Study-level background: Disease control was present in 31% of patients, and objective responses in approximately 19%.

The method was immunoSEQ multiplex PCR; TCRdb's version includes in-frame clones alone and lacks a portion of them. The sample holds nearly 110,000 clones, approximately 81% seen once. CDR1 and CDR2 (germline): SGHNT, YYREEE (reference sequence). This CDR3 is 16 amino acids long. The germline V and J ends were trimmed by 0 bases and 0 bases, with 12 bases remaining between them. The specimen comprised peripheral blood, sampled from a patient treated with radiotherapy plus ipilimumab. This chain links TRBV5-4 with TRBJ1-1; tentative D call: TRBD1 (5 bases). The TCR comes from a human donor with non-small cell lung cancer that progressed on radiotherapy plus ipilimumab. Some clones in this sample may be carry-over from other donors' samples. CDR3 in amino acids: CASSLGLGPVNTEAFF. Written as DNA, the CDR3 is TGTGCCAGCAGCTTGGGTCTGGGGCCGGTGAACACTGAAGCTTTCTTT.